What follows are 17 T cell receptor beta chains derived from one specimen sequenced in a study of cytomegalovirus exposure and HLA in healthy donors. Use of 60 Vbeta and 13 Jbeta primers characterized the PCR. Sequenced by immunoSEQ multiplex PCR; TCRdb stores in-frame clones only, minus some. Among tens of thousands of clones listed, 60% to 80% were seen once. The sequencing input was PBMCs. The receptors stem from a man between 60 and 75 years old in good health and CMV-seropositive.

This chain uses TRBV25-1 with TRBJ2-4; TRBD2 matches at 10 bases. CDR1 is MGHDK, CDR2 SYGVNS, per germline. CDR3 length: 17 residues. J lost 1 base, V lost 3 bases, and 6 bases had no gene match. CDR3 sequence (DNA): TGTGCCAGCAGTGATTCAGCGGGAGGGACGGCCAAAAACATTCAGTACTTC. As protein: CASSDSAGGTAKNIQYF.

The gene calls are TRBV2 and TRBJ2-3, with 12 nucleotides matching TRBD2. Trimming removed 7 bases from V and 4 bases from J; junction bases left unmatched: 3. The germline V gene encodes CDR1 SNHLY and CDR2 FYNNEI. CDR3 length: 14 amino acids. The CDR3 loop is CASTLAGGPDTQYF. CDR3 in DNA: TGTGCCAGCACCCTAGCGGGGGGGCCAGATACGCAGTATTTT.

The V call is TRBV7-2, the J call TRBJ1-5, with D hard to call. Trimming removed 2 bases at V and 0 bases at J, with 5 bases between. The CDR3 is made up of 14 amino acids. Germline V gene lookup returns CDR1 SGHTA and CDR2 FQGNSA. This CDR3 reads CASSLSRSNQPQHF. The CDR3 nucleotides are TGTGCCAGCAGCTTATCCCGTAGCAATCAGCCCCAGCATTTT.

The chain recombines TRBV27 with TRBJ2-5; a weak D match, TRBD1 (5 bases). This CDR3 region has 16 residues. Trimming pared 0 bases from V and 5 bases from J, leaving 16 bases between. The germline gives CDR1 MNHEY, CDR2 SMNVEV (reference sequence). The CDR3 bases are TGTGCCAGCAGTTTATCGGGAAGGGGATTGAGGGAGACCCAGTACTTC. It codes for CASSLSGRGLRETQYF.

This clone has just a few counts. The CDR3 DNA reads TGTGCCAGCACTAGCGGGGGCAGCTCCTACGAGCAGTACTTC. Its protein is CASTSGGSSYEQYF. The chain uses TRBV6-1 and TRBJ2-7; TRBD2 matches at 10 bases. V shed 7 bases, J shed 0 bases, and the junction held 3 bases outside the gene matches. Germline loops: CDR1 MNHNS, CDR2 SASEGT. This CDR3 is 14 amino acids long.

The chain links TRBV4-1 to TRBJ2-1, with D possibly TRBD1 on 5 matching bases. The V gene lost 1 base and the J gene lost 4 bases, with 17 bases spanning the gap. The germline V gene has CDR1 MGHRA and CDR2 YSYEKL. CDR3 length: 17 amino acids. The CDR3 DNA sequence: TGCGCCAGCAGCCAAGTTCTCTCCAGGGTCCTATACAATGAGCAGTTCTTC. This encodes CASSQVLSRVLYNEQFF.

J is TRBJ2-5 and V is TRBV9; tentative D call: TRBD2 (5 bases). V was cut by 3 bases and J by 2 bases, with 8 bases left in between. This CDR3 has 13 residues. CDR1 SGDLS and CDR2 YYNGEE come from the germline V gene. CDR3 sequence: CASSDGIQETQYF. The CDR3 DNA is TGTGCCAGCAGCGACGGGATTCAAGAGACCCAGTACTTC.

This clone has a single count. The chain uses TRBV19 and TRBJ1-2; D possibly corresponds to TRBD1 (6 bases). The V gene lost 5 bases and the J gene lost 0 bases, with 10 bases spanning the gap. The CDR3 has 14 amino acids. Germline CDR1 LNHDA, CDR2 SQIVND (reference sequence). The CDR3 is CASSRTAANYGYTF. CDR3 coding DNA: TGTGCCAGTAGTCGGACAGCTGCTAACTATGGCTACACCTTC.

The chain recombines TRBV2 with TRBJ1-4, with TRBD1 as a possible D gene (5 bases). CDR3 length: 14 residues. V lost 8 bases to trimming and J lost 14 bases, with 24 bases between them. Germline V gives CDR1 SNHLY, CDR2 FYNNEI. CDR3 region: CASLAQVAGVQLFF. Written as DNA, the CDR3 is TGTGCCAGCCTGGCACAGGTGGCTGGGGTACAGCTGTTTTTT.

The chain couples TRBV5-1 to TRBJ2-1, with 15 bases matching TRBD2. Looked up from germline, CDR1 is SGHRS and CDR2 is YFSETQ. Losses at the gene ends were 3 bases for V and 7 bases for J; bases not matched to a gene: 5. The CDR3 totals 16 residues. CDR3 coding DNA: TGCGCCAGCAGCTGGACTAGCGGGGGGGTAGGAAATGAGCAGTTCTTC. Encoded protein: CASSWTSGGVGNEQFF.

CDR3 DNA: TGTGCCAGCAGCACCCAGGACGGGAACTACGAGCAGTACTTC. Residues: CASSTQDGNYEQYF. The gene calls are TRBV7-9 and TRBJ2-7, with D perhaps matching TRBD2 (5 bases). Germline V gene sequence: CDR1 SEHNR, CDR2 FQNEAQ (reference sequence). Trimming took 5 bases from V and 3 from J, leaving 14 bases between them. The CDR3 has 14 residues.

The V call is TRBV5-1, the J call TRBJ2-3, with 9 bases fitting TRBD1. The germline gives CDR1 SGHRS, CDR2 YFSETQ. This CDR3 spans 15 amino acids. V gave up 4 bases and J gave up 5 bases; unmatched junction bases: 8. The CDR3 region has the DNA TGCGCCAGCAGCCCGCGGACAGGGGTAGTAGATACGCAGTATTTT. Protein product: CASSPRTGVVDTQYF.

V gene TRBV19 combines with J gene TRBJ1-4; 7 bases fit TRBD1. Germline CDR1 LNHDA, CDR2 SQIVND (reference sequence). Losses at the gene ends were 10 bases for V and 4 bases for J; bases not matched to a gene: 6. The CDR3 consists of 13 residues. CDR3 DNA sequence: TGTGCCACCAGGGGGACGGTTAATGAAAAACTGTTTTTT. This gives the protein CATRGTVNEKLFF.

The chain employs TRBV19 and TRBJ2-1; no clear D. CDR3 length: 11 amino acids. Germline-derived CDR1 and CDR2 are LNHDA and SQIVND (reference sequence). The germline V and J ends were trimmed by 3 bases and 7 bases, with 4 bases remaining between them. The CDR3 reads CASSIRNEQFF. The CDR3 DNA follows: TGTGCCAGTAGTATTCGGAATGAGCAGTTCTTC.

This clone showed up just once. The rearrangement uses TRBV6-5 and TRBJ1-1; 8 bases match TRBD1. The CDR3 contains 14 residues. J lost 2 bases, V lost 7 bases, and 6 bases had no gene match. The germline gives CDR1 MNHEY, CDR2 SVGAGI. The CDR3: CASTATGANTEAFF. The CDR3, as DNA: TGTGCCAGCACCGCGACAGGGGCTAACACTGAAGCTTTCTTT.

This chain connects TRBV19 to TRBJ2-3; 9 bases agree with TRBD2. V dropped 6 bases and J dropped 9; count of bases not matched to a gene: 13. This CDR3 is built from 15 residues. Germline lookup yields CDR1 LNHDA and CDR2 SQIVND (reference sequence). The CDR3, as DNA: TGTGCCAGTAGCATCGGGCGGGGGGGCGGTGGGACGCAGTATTTT. Its translation is CASSIGRGGGGTQYF.

The J gene is TRBJ1-3, the V gene TRBV5-6; D may be TRBD1 (5 bases). The CDR3 runs 17 residues. Germline CDR1 reads SGHDT; CDR2 reads YYEEEE. Trimming took off 4 bases at V and 0 bases at J, with 17 bases between the two ends. Written as DNA, the CDR3 is TGTGCCAGCAGCCGGGCCCCGACAGCGCACTCTGGAAACACCATATATTTT. Residues: CASSRAPTAHSGNTIYF.